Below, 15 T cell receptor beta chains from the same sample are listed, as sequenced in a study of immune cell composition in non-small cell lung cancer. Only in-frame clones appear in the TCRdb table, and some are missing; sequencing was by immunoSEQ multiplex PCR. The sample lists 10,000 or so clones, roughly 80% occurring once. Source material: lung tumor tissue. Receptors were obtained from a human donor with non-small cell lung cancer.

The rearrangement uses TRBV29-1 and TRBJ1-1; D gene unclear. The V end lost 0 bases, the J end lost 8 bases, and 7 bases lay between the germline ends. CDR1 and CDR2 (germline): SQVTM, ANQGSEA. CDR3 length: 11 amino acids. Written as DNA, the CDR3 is TGCAGCGTTGAAGACCGGACGGAAGCTTTCTTT. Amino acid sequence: CSVEDRTEAFF.

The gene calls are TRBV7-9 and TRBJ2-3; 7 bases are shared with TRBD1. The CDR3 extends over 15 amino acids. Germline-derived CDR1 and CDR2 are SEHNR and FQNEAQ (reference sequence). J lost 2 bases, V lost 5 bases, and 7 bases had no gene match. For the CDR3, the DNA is TGTGCCAGCAGCCCGCCAGGGACAGCCACAGATACGCAGTATTTT. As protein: CASSPPGTATDTQYF.

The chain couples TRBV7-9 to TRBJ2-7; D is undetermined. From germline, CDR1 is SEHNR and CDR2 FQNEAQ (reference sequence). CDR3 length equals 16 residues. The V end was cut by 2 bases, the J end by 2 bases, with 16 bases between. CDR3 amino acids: CASSLSASEPTYEQYF. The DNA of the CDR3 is TGTGCCAGCAGCTTAAGCGCGAGCGAACCGACCTACGAGCAGTACTTC.

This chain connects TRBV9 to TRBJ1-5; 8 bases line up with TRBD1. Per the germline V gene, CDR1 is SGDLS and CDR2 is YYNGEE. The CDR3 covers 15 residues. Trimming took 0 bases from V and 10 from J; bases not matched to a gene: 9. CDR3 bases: TGTGCCAGCAGCGTAGATCCCGTCAGGGGGCGTCCCCAGCATTTT. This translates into CASSVDPVRGRPQHF.

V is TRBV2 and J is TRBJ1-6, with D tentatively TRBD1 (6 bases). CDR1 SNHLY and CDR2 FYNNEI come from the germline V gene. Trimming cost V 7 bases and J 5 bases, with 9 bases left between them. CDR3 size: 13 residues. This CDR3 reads CASKGGNNSPLHF. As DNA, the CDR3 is TGTGCCAGCAAAGGGGGTAATAATTCACCCCTCCACTTT.

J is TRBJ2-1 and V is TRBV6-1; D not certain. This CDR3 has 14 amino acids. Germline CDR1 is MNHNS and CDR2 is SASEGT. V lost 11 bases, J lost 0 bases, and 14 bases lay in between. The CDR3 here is CAVRALDSYNEQFF. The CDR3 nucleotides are TGTGCCGTTAGGGCACTGGACTCCTACAATGAGCAGTTCTTC.

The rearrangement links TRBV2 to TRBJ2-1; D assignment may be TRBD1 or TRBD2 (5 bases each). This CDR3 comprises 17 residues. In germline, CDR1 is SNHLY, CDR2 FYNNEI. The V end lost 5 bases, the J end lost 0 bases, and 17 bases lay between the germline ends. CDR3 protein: CASSTPGPAVSYNEQFF. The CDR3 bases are TGTGCCAGCAGTACCCCGGGACCTGCGGTCTCCTACAATGAGCAGTTCTTC. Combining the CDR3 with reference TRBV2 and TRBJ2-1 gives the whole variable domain EPEVTQTPSHQVTQMGQEVILRCVPISNHLYFYWYRQILGQKVEFLVSFYNNEISEKSEIFDDQFSVERPDGSNFTLKIRSTKLEDSAMYFCASSTPGPAVSYNEQFFGPGTRLTVL.

CDR3 sequence reads: CASKSGDQPQHF. The CDR3, as DNA: TGTGCCAGCAAATCCGGGGATCAGCCCCAGCATTTT. This chain uses TRBV6-5 with TRBJ1-5; D not certain. V lost 7 bases to trimming and J lost 5 bases, with 9 bases between them. Germline CDR1 and CDR2: MNHEY and SVGAGI. The length of the CDR3 is 12 residues.

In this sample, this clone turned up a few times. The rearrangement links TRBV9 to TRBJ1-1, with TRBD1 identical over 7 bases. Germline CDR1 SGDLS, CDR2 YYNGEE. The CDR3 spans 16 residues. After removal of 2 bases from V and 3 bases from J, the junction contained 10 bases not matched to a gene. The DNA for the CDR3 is TGTGCCAGCAGCGTCACCGGGACAGACTACCACACTGAAGCTTTCTTT. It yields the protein CASSVTGTDYHTEAFF. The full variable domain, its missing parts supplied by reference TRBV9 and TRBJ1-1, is DSGVTQTPKHLITATGQRVTLRCSPRSGDLSVYWYQQSLDQGLQFLIQYYNGEERAKGNILERFSAQQFPDLHSELNLSSLELGDSALYFCASSVTGTDYHTEAFFGQGTRLTVV.

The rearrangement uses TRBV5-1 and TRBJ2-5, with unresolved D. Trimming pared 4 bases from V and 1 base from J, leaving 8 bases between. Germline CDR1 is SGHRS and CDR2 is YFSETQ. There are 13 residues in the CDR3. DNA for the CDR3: TGCGCCAGCAGCCCCCTCACCCAAGAGACCCAGTACTTC. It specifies CASSPLTQETQYF.

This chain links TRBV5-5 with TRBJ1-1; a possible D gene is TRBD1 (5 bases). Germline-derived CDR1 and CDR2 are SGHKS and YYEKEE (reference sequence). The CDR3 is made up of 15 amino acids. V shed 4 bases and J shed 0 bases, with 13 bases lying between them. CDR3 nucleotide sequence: TGTGCCAGCAGCCGCGGGGGGGGTATGAACACTGAAGCTTTCTTT. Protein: CASSRGGGMNTEAFF.

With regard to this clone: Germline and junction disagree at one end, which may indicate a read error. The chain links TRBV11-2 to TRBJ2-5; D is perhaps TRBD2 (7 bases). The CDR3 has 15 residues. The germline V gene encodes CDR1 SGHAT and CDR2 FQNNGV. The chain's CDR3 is CASSLVGGGQKTQYF. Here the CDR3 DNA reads TGTGCCAGCAGCTTAGTAGGGGGGGGCCAAAAGACCCAGTACTTC.

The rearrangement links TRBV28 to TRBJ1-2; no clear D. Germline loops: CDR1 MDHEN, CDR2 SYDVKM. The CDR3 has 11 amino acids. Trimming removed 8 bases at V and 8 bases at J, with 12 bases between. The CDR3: CASHDPGGYTF. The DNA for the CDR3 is TGTGCCAGCCACGACCCCGGAGGCTACACCTTC.

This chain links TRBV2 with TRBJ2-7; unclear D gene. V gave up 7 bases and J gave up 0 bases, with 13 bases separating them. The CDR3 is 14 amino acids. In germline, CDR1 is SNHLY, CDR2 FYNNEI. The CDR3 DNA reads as TGTGCCAGCAAACTCCAGGACCGCTCCTACGAGCAGTACTTC. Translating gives CASKLQDRSYEQYF. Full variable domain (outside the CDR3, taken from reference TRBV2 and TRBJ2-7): EPEVTQTPSHQVTQMGQEVILRCVPISNHLYFYWYRQILGQKVEFLVSFYNNEISEKSEIFDDQFSVERPDGSNFTLKIRSTKLEDSAMYFCASKLQDRSYEQYFGPGTRLTVT.

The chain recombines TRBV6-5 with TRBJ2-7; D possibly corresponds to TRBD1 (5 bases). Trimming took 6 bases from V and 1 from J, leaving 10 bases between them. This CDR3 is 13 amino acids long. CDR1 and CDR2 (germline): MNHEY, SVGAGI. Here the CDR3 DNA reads TGTGCCAGCAGATCGACAGCGTCCTACGAGCAGTACTTC. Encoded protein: CASRSTASYEQYF.